Shown below are 29 T cell receptor beta chains from a single sample sequenced in a study of early T cells in non-severe SARS-CoV-2 infection. One entry per CDR3 protein, called by TCRdb with MiXCR from the 5' RACE reads. Of some 30,000 distinct CDR3 sequences listed, roughly 4.5% are singletons. The specimen sequenced was whole blood. The receptors here all came from an adult who was a healthcare worker with PCR-confirmed SARS-CoV-2 infection or an uninfected control (not recorded which).

This clonotype has a count of ten or more. The chain uses TRBV2 and TRBJ1-3, with D unresolved. Germline values: CDR1 SNHLY, CDR2 FYNNEI. The V and J ends lost 6 bases and 2 bases respectively, with 11 bases between them. This CDR3 has 14 amino acids. The CDR3 spells CASRELFTGNTIYF. The CDR3 DNA reads as TGTGCCAGCAGGGAGTTGTTTACTGGAAACACCATATATTTT.

This clonotype was picked up many times. Here the CDR3 reads CASSLGLAGGQSSYNEQFF. CDR3 sequence (DNA): TGTGCCAGCAGCCTGGGACTAGCGGGGGGCCAGTCCTCCTACAATGAGCAGTTCTTC. V usage is TRBV12-3 or TRBV12-4 and J usage is TRBJ2-1, with TRBD2 matching over 15 bases. The junction had 9 bases not matched to a gene; V was cut back by 6 bases and J by 0 bases. The CDR3 runs 19 residues.

This clonotype occurred many times. V and J are TRBV2 and TRBJ1-2; 8 bases are shared with TRBD1. CDR1 is SNHLY, CDR2 FYNNEI, per germline. This CDR3 is 15 amino acids long. V lost 8 bases to trimming and J lost 7 bases; unmatched junction nucleotides: 15. CDR3 sequence: CASWSVEQGAVGYTF. CDR3 in DNA: TGTGCCAGCTGGAGCGTGGAGCAGGGGGCGGTTGGCTACACCTTC.

This clonotype was picked up many times. The chain joins TRBV11-2 to TRBJ2-7, with D unclear. Trimming took off 2 bases at V and 0 bases at J, with 8 bases between the two ends. The CDR3 covers 14 residues. Germline V CDR1 and CDR2: SGHAT, FQNNGV. CDR3 region: CASSLQRSSYEQYF. The CDR3, as DNA: TGTGCCAGCAGCTTACAGCGCAGCTCCTACGAGCAGTACTTC.

This clonotype has more than one count but fewer than ten. The chain uses TRBV21-1 and TRBJ2-7; the table gives TRBD1 as D, unverified against the DNA. TRBV21-1 is assigned pseudogene status. The CDR3 spans 13 residues. CDR3 in DNA: TGTGCCAGGACCAGACAGGACTCCTACGAGCAGTACTTC. This codes for CARTRQDSYEQYF.

This clonotype has ten or more counts. The chain has TRBV29-1 and TRBJ1-4; D is unresolved. Germline CDR1 SQVTM, CDR2 ANQGSEA. CDR3 length equals 11 residues. Trimming removed 2 bases at V and 8 bases at J, with 6 bases between. In nucleotides, the CDR3 is TGCAGCGTTGAATCCGGCGAAAAACTGTTTTTT. This codes for CSVESGEKLFF.

The rearrangement joins TRBV13 to TRBJ2-7, with 7 positions matching TRBD1. Per germline, CDR1 PRHDT and CDR2 FYEKMQ (reference sequence). CDR3 length: 14 amino acids. Trimming removed 1 base from V and 5 bases from J; junction bases left unmatched: 5. The DNA of the CDR3 is TGTGCCAGCAGCTTAGTGATAGGGGGCCACGAGCAGTACTTC. Amino acids: CASSLVIGGHEQYF.

In its sample, this clonotype was seen many times. The J gene is TRBJ1-1, the V gene TRBV12-3 or TRBV12-4; D is unresolved. The CDR3 loop spans 15 amino acids. V was clipped by 5 bases and J by 2 bases, with 15 bases between them. The CDR3 spells CASSKTGSLNTEAFF. The CDR3 bases are TGTGCCAGCAGTAAAACCGGGTCCCTCAACACTGAAGCTTTCTTT.

This clonotype came up many times. The CDR3 protein is CASSLALNTEAFF. Written as DNA, the CDR3 is TGTGCCAGCAGCTTAGCGCTGAACACTGAAGCTTTCTTT. This chain links TRBV7-7 with TRBJ1-1; D not resolved. Trimming pared 0 bases from V and 0 bases from J, leaving 2 bases between. The CDR3 consists of 13 residues. Per germline, CDR1 SSHAT and CDR2 FNYEAQ (reference sequence). Looking up the rest from reference TRBV7-7 and TRBJ1-1 gives the full variable domain: GAGVSQSPRYKVTKRGQDVTLRCDPISSHATLYWYQQALGQGPEFLTYFNYEAQPDKSGLPSDRFSAERPEGSISTLTIQRTEQRDSAMYRCASSLALNTEAFFGQGTRLTVV.

This clonotype has just a few counts. V is TRBV12-3 or TRBV12-4 and J is TRBJ1-5, with D unclear. The CDR3 extends over 14 amino acids. The V end was cut by 1 base, the J end by 3 bases, with 7 bases between. The CDR3 region is CASSLGQLNQPQHF. DNA of the CDR3: TGTGCCAGCAGTTTAGGCCAGCTCAATCAGCCCCAGCATTTT.

In its sample, this clonotype was seen many times. The CDR3 DNA sequence: TGTGCCAGCACCGGGGGATCCCTCAATGAGCAGTTCTTC. Amino acid sequence: CASTGGSLNEQFF. J is TRBJ2-1 and V is TRBV7-6; tentative D call: TRBD2 (6 bases). Trimming left V 7 bases short and J 6 bases short, with 13 bases between. The CDR3 length is 13 residues. Germline lookup yields CDR1 SGHVS and CDR2 FNYEAQ.

The CDR3 loop is CASSLTSGSHYNEQFF. The CDR3 DNA sequence: TGTGCCAGCAGCTTGACTAGCGGGAGTCATTACAATGAGCAGTTCTTC. This rearrangement joins TRBV5-6 to TRBJ2-1; 11 bases align to TRBD2. CDR3 length: 16 amino acids. The V gene's germline CDR1 is SGHDT and CDR2 YYEEEE. V trimming: 1 base; J trimming: 4 bases; junction bases outside the gene matches: 4.

There are many counts of this clonotype. The CDR3 bases are TGCGCCAGCAGCATAGGACAGGTCAATGAGCAGTTCTTC. Translated, it gives CASSIGQVNEQFF. The chain combines TRBV5-1 with TRBJ2-1, with 7 positions matching TRBD1. The CDR3 consists of 13 residues. The J segment lost 6 bases and the V segment lost 4 bases, leaving 4 bases of the junction unmatched. Germline CDR1 reads SGHRS; CDR2 reads YFSETQ. The variable domain in full, with the rest retrieved from reference TRBV5-1 and TRBJ2-1, is KAGVTQTPRYLIKTRGQQVTLSCSPISGHRSVSWYQQTPGQGLQFLFEYFSETQRNKGNFPGRFSGRQFSNSRSEMNVSTLELGDSALYLCASSIGQVNEQFFGPGTRLTVL.

The chain is built from TRBV7-2 and TRBJ1-2; D gene unclear. Germline CDR1 SGHTA, CDR2 FQGNSA. Deletions cut 4 bases from V and 4 bases from J, with 10 bases between. CDR3 length: 13 amino acids. CDR3 bases: TGTGCCAGCAGCTCCGGGAGCAGCTATGGCTACACCTTC. Residues: CASSSGSSYGYTF.

This clonotype has at least ten counts. The gene calls are TRBV11-2 and TRBJ2-7; 7 bases are shared with TRBD1. The CDR3 extends over 15 amino acids. In germline, CDR1 is SGHAT, CDR2 FQNNGV. V shed 5 bases and J 0 bases; nucleotides not matched to a gene: 7. CDR3 sequence reads: CASSIGQALSYEQYF. CDR3 coding DNA: TGTGCCAGCAGCATCGGACAGGCTCTCTCCTACGAGCAGTACTTC. Filled out from reference TRBV11-2 and TRBJ2-7, the complete variable domain reads EAGVAQSPRYKIIEKRQSVAFWCNPISGHATLYWYQQILGQGPKLLIQFQNNGVVDDSQLPKDRFSAERLKGVDSTLKIQPAKLEDSAVYLCASSIGQALSYEQYFGPGTRLTVT.

This clonotype was seen ten or more times. The chain is built from TRBV4-3 and TRBJ2-7; 7 nucleotides line up with TRBD1. Trimming at V came to 0 bases and at J to 7 bases, leaving 9 bases not matched to a gene. The CDR3 contains 15 residues. Looked up from germline, CDR1 is LGHNA and CDR2 is YSLEER. CDR3 loop: CASSQDWPGGVEQYF. CDR3 nucleotide sequence: TGCGCCAGCAGCCAAGATTGGCCAGGGGGTGTGGAGCAGTACTTC.

Ten or more counts support this clonotype. V and J are TRBV5-1 and TRBJ2-1; D not resolved. This CDR3 has 14 amino acids. V dropped 3 bases and J dropped 4 bases, with 11 bases sitting between them. CDR1 is SGHRS and CDR2 is YFSETQ in the germline V gene. In DNA, the CDR3 is TGCGCCAGCAGCTCCCAGGACGGATACAATGAGCAGTTCTTC. It codes for CASSSQDGYNEQFF.

This clonotype was detected ten times or more. This CDR3 is CASSSGPKETQYF. The CDR3 nucleotides read TGCGCCAGCAGCTCGGGACCGAAAGAGACCCAGTACTTC. The chain carries TRBV5-1 and TRBJ2-5, with D perhaps given as TRBD1 or TRBD2 (5 bases each). Looked up from germline, CDR1 is SGHRS and CDR2 is YFSETQ. The CDR3 has 13 residues. The V end lost 3 bases, the J end lost 3 bases, and 9 bases lay between the germline ends.

This clonotype was observed many times. The gene calls are TRBV29-1 and TRBJ2-7; D might be TRBD2 (6 bases). Germline V gene sequence: CDR1 SQVTM, CDR2 ANQGSEA. Trimming stripped 6 bases from V and 6 bases from J, with 24 bases between. The CDR3 consists of 15 residues. CDR3 loop: CSVGYGGSRSGEQYF. CDR3 DNA sequence: TGCAGCGTGGGCTATGGGGGGAGTAGGTCCGGCGAGCAGTACTTC.

This clonotype was observed at least ten times. Here the CDR3 reads CSVGGTSGSYEQYF. The DNA of the CDR3 is TGCAGCGTGGGGGGGACTAGCGGGAGTTACGAGCAGTACTTC. The gene calls are TRBV29-1 and TRBJ2-7; 14 positions agree with TRBD2. CDR3 length: 14 residues. V lost 6 bases to trimming and J lost 4 bases; unmatched junction nucleotides: 5. From germline, CDR1 is SQVTM and CDR2 ANQGSEA.

At least ten counts were recorded for this clonotype. The chain recombines TRBV7-9 with TRBJ2-1; 10 bases are shared with TRBD2. The CDR3 is 15 residues long. Germline V CDR1 and CDR2: SEHNR, FQNEAQ (reference sequence). Trimming removed 5 bases from V and 5 bases from J; junction bases left unmatched: 6. CDR3 sequence: CASSQGLATHNEQFF. The CDR3 DNA sequence: TGTGCCAGCAGCCAGGGACTAGCGACCCACAATGAGCAGTTCTTC. The full variable domain, rest sourced from reference TRBV7-9 and TRBJ2-1, is DTGVSQNPRHKITKRGQNVTFRCDPISEHNRLYWYRQTLGQGPEFLTYFQNEAQLEKSRLLSDRFSAERPKGSFSTLEIQRTEQGDSAMYLCASSQGLATHNEQFFGPGTRLTVL.

The chain employs TRBV7-9 and TRBJ2-5, with D maybe TRBD2 (5 bases). V was clipped by 6 bases and J by 7 bases, with 18 bases between them. Germline CDR1 SEHNR, CDR2 FQNEAQ (reference sequence). CDR3 length: 14 amino acids. This chain's CDR3 is CASSSRGAGGTQYF. DNA of the CDR3: TGTGCCAGCAGTTCCCGGGGTGCTGGCGGGACCCAGTACTTC.

In its sample, this clonotype was seen a few times. The chain uses TRBV7-6 and TRBJ2-5; D possibly matches TRBD1 or TRBD2 (5 bases each). Germline V gives CDR1 SGHVS, CDR2 FNYEAQ. V was shortened by 0 bases and J by 5 bases, with 10 bases between the two germline ends. This CDR3 comprises 14 residues. This CDR3 is CASSLAPGPETQYF. The CDR3 DNA is TGTGCCAGCAGCTTAGCGCCGGGGCCCGAGACCCAGTACTTC.

This chain connects TRBV3-1 to TRBJ1-6, with 11 bases that match TRBD1. This CDR3 is built from 15 residues. V was pared by 2 bases and J by 13 bases, with 7 bases of the junction left unmatched. CDR1 LGHDT and CDR2 YNNKEL come from the germline V gene (reference sequence). The CDR3, as DNA: TGTGCCAGCAGCCAATGGACAGGGGGCGCGTTTCCCCTCCACTTT. Its translation: CASSQWTGGAFPLHF. Full variable domain (remainder filled in from reference TRBV3-1 and TRBJ1-6): DTAVSQTPKYLVTQMGNDKSIKCEQNLGHDTMYWYKQDSKKFLKIMFSYNNKELIINETVPNRFSPKSPDKAHLNLHINSLELGDSAVYFCASSQWTGGAFPLHFGNGTRLTVT.

This clonotype showed up many times. This chain connects TRBV4-2 to TRBJ2-5, with TRBD1 matching over 7 bases. The CDR3 covers 15 residues. Losses at the gene ends were 4 bases for V and 5 bases for J; bases not matched to a gene: 10. In germline, CDR1 is LGHNA, CDR2 YNFKEQ. As DNA, the CDR3 is TGTGCCAGCAGCCCCCTGGGCAGGGGGTTTGAGACCCAGTACTTC. It codes for CASSPLGRGFETQYF.

This clonotype has a count of ten or more. This chain joins TRBV3-1 and TRBJ2-7; D unclear. Per the germline V gene, CDR1 is LGHDT and CDR2 is YNNKEL (reference sequence). V was clipped by 4 bases and J by 7 bases, with 17 bases between them. This CDR3 comprises 14 residues. The CDR3 sequence: CASSLGPEGWEQYF. In DNA form, the CDR3 reads TGTGCCAGCAGCCTCGGACCGGAAGGTTGGGAGCAGTACTTC.

The CDR3 region is CASSPQGGYGYTF. CDR3 in DNA: TGTGCCAGCTCACCGCAGGGCGGATATGGCTACACCTTC. The chain couples TRBV18 to TRBJ1-2; TRBD1 might be the D (5 bases). This CDR3 contains 13 residues. V was shortened by 3 bases and J by 5 bases, with 10 bases between the two germline ends. Germline V CDR1 and CDR2: KGHSH, LQKENI.

This clonotype was observed many times. The chain recombines TRBV12-3 or TRBV12-4 with TRBJ1-4, with a possible D match to TRBD1 (5 bases). V was trimmed by 3 bases and J by 4 bases, leaving 12 bases between them. The CDR3 loop spans 15 amino acids. In DNA, the CDR3 is TGTGCCAGCAGTTTGGGTGGGGCTCGTAATGAAAAACTGTTTTTT. Protein product: CASSLGGARNEKLFF.

There are many counts of this clonotype. The chain links TRBV6-5 to TRBJ2-1; D ambiguous. This CDR3 comprises 11 residues. V was clipped by 2 bases and J by 8 bases, with 4 bases between them. Germline CDR1 and CDR2: MNHEY and SVGAGI. In DNA, the CDR3 is TGTGCCAGCAGTTACAGGGATGAGCAGTTCTTC. Translating gives CASSYRDEQFF.